The clone carrying this T cell receptor beta chain turned up a few times. The data were taken from a study of CD8+ T cells in alopecia areata. Specified treatment: oral pan-JAK inhibitor, 5-10 mg twice daily. CDR3 length: 15 amino acids. CDR1 is MNHNS, CDR2 SASEGT, per germline. V was pared by 7 bases and J by 5 bases, with 10 bases of the junction left unmatched. It was cDNA, reverse transcribed from extracted RNA, that served as the sequencing template. Method: immunoSEQ multiplex PCR; TCRdb's copy keeps in-frame clones and lacks some. This sample has about 120,000 clones, with about half found just once.

This receptor was taken from a human donor with alopecia areata. Material: CD4+ T cells sorted from blood, obtained at week 4, from a patient treated with tofacitinib. This rearrangement joins TRBV6-1 to TRBJ2-5, with 10 bases that match TRBD2. The CDR3 coding sequence is TGTGCCAGCACTCTGGCTAGCGGGAGTTATGAGACCCAGTACTTC. Its protein is CASTLASGSYETQYF.